A single sample gave rise to the 27 T cell receptor beta chains below, sequenced in a study of control samples from healthy donors and cancer patients. Sequencing was performed with immunoSEQ multiplex PCR; in TCRdb, only in-frame clones are kept and a portion is missing. Of 120,000 or so clones in the sample, 80% to 90% were seen once. Sequencing was performed on blood. All receptors derive from a man in his forties in good health.

CDR3 in DNA: TGCGCCAGCAGCTTCCTCCGGGGGGCCAACAATGAGCAGTTCTTC. It is translated as CASSFLRGANNEQFF. The V call is TRBV5-1, the J call TRBJ2-1; D is perhaps TRBD2 (7 bases). V lost 2 bases and J lost 5, with 14 bases in between. The CDR3 spans 15 residues. The germline V gene encodes CDR1 SGHRS and CDR2 YFSETQ.

This chain uses TRBV27 with TRBJ1-3; D gene unclear. Germline values: CDR1 MNHEY, CDR2 SMNVEV (reference sequence). The CDR3 totals 15 residues. The V end was cut by 0 bases, the J end by 0 bases, with 6 bases between. CDR3 protein: CASSLSGLSGNTIYF. The CDR3 nucleotides are TGTGCCAGCAGTTTATCAGGGCTCTCTGGAAACACCATATATTTT.

The gene calls are TRBV5-4 and TRBJ2-7, with TRBD1 matching 9 bases. The trim removed 3 bases at V and 3 bases at J, leaving 4 bases unmatched. This CDR3 comprises 14 residues. Germline CDR1 SGHNT, CDR2 YYREEE (reference sequence). This CDR3 is CASSSPGQGYEQYF. DNA for the CDR3: TGTGCCAGCAGCTCGCCGGGACAGGGCTACGAGCAGTACTTC.

This sequence joins TRBV4-3 and TRBJ2-7; tentative D call: TRBD1 (6 bases). The length of the CDR3 is 15 residues. Germline values: CDR1 LGHNA, CDR2 YSLEER. V shed 0 bases and J shed 4 bases, with 13 bases lying between them. CDR3 protein: CASSQDRDTEYEQYF. CDR3 nucleotide sequence: TGCGCCAGCAGCCAAGACCGGGACACCGAGTACGAGCAGTACTTC.

The V gene is TRBV19, the J gene TRBJ2-1, with 11 bases fitting TRBD2. Germline V gene lookup returns CDR1 LNHDA and CDR2 SQIVND (reference sequence). Unmatched junction bases numbered 6, after V lost 2 bases and J lost 9 bases. The CDR3 has 15 amino acids. The CDR3, as DNA: TGTGCCAGTAGTATAAATAGCGGGGGGGCGGGTGAGCAGTTCTTC. This encodes CASSINSGGAGEQFF.

Worth noting for this clone: The same CDR3 can be traced to other DNA sequences in this sample. The gene calls are TRBV7-3 and TRBJ2-2; 15 bases are shared with TRBD2. The CDR3 has 17 amino acids. With 1 base clipped from V and 5 bases from J, the junction kept 2 bases outside the gene matches. The germline V gene encodes CDR1 SGHTA and CDR2 FQGTGA. In DNA form, the CDR3 reads TGTGCCAGCAGCTTAAAGGGGACTAGCGGGGGGACCGGGGAGCTGTTTTTT. It yields the protein CASSLKGTSGGTGELFF.

The chain links TRBV27 to TRBJ2-2; a weak D match, TRBD1 (5 bases). The V gene lost 0 bases and the J gene lost 2 bases, with 13 bases spanning the gap. CDR1 and CDR2 from the germline V gene are MNHEY and SMNVEV (reference sequence). CDR3 size: 17 residues. In DNA, the CDR3 is TGTGCCAGCAGTTTATCCAGGGTGTTGGGAAACACCGGGGAGCTGTTTTTT. It translates to CASSLSRVLGNTGELFF.

This chain uses TRBV3-1 (or the pseudogene TRBV3-2) with TRBJ2-5, with D perhaps TRBD2 (6 bases). Trimming took 4 bases from V and 1 from J, leaving 10 bases between them. The CDR3 consists of 14 residues. Per germline, CDR1 LGHDT and CDR2 YNNKEL (reference sequence). CDR3 region: CASSLRGLQETQYF. The CDR3 nucleotides are TGTGCCAGCAGCCTTAGGGGACTCCAAGAGACCCAGTACTTC.

CDR3 sequence (DNA): TGCGCCAGCAGTGGGGTGACTAGCGGGGGTTTTCTGAATACGCAGTATTTT. This encodes CASSGVTSGGFLNTQYF. This rearrangement joins TRBV10-1 to TRBJ2-3, with 12 nucleotides matching TRBD2. Looked up from germline, CDR1 is WNHNN and CDR2 is SYGVQD (reference sequence). The ends lost 4 bases at V and 7 bases at J; junction bases unmatched: 12. The length of the CDR3 is 17 residues.

The count of this clone is one. V gene TRBV11-3 combines with J gene TRBJ2-7; D possibly uses TRBD1 or TRBD2 (5 bases each). Germline assignment: CDR1 SGHNT and CDR2 YENEEA. Trimming took off 3 bases at V and 6 bases at J, with 9 bases between the two ends. The CDR3 has 12 amino acids. The CDR3 loop is CASSLVGTEQYF. The CDR3 region has the DNA TGTGCCAGCAGCTTGGTCGGGACCGAGCAGTACTTC. Looking up the rest from reference TRBV11-3 and TRBJ2-7 gives the full variable domain: EAGVVQSPRYKIIEKKQPVAFWCNPISGHNTLYWYLQNLGQGPELLIRYENEEAVDDSQLPKDRFSAERLKGVDSTLKIQPAELGDSAVYLCASSLVGTEQYFGPGTRLTVT.

The chain recombines TRBV9 with TRBJ2-7, with a tentative D call TRBD2 (6 bases). This CDR3 spans 14 amino acids. Trimming shortened V by 3 bases and J by 4 bases, and 14 bases separated the two germline ends. Germline CDR1 and CDR2: SGDLS and YYNGEE. In nucleotides, the CDR3 is TGTGCCAGCAGCGCATCTAGCGTCGGGTACGAGCAGTACTTC. Translation gives CASSASSVGYEQYF.

The sample holds one count of this clone. This rearrangement joins TRBV6-6 to TRBJ2-5; no reliable D call. The ends were cut back, 4 bases at V and 7 bases at J, with 7 bases in the middle. Germline lookup yields CDR1 MNHNY and CDR2 SVGAGI (reference sequence). The CDR3 totals 11 residues. For the CDR3, the DNA is TGTGCCAGCAGTTTGAGTGGGACCCAGTACTTC. Its translation is CASSLSGTQYF.

CDR3 sequence reads: CASSQTGTSGGAGGVVAETQYF. The DNA for the CDR3 is TGTGCCAGCAGCCAAACAGGGACTAGCGGGGGGGCCGGGGGGGTGGTAGCGGAGACCCAGTACTTC. V and J are TRBV3-1 (or the pseudogene TRBV3-2) and TRBJ2-5; 16 nucleotides match TRBD2. This CDR3 spans 22 amino acids. In germline, CDR1 is LGHDT, CDR2 YNNKEL (reference sequence). The ends lost 2 bases at V and 5 bases at J; junction bases unmatched: 20.

J is TRBJ1-1 and V is TRBV13, with D perhaps matching TRBD1 (6 bases). CDR1 is PRHDT and CDR2 is FYEKMQ in the germline V gene (reference sequence). V shed 3 bases and J shed 7 bases, with 15 bases lying between them. The CDR3 sequence is 14 residues long. The CDR3 DNA is TGTGCCAGCAGCTTGCCTGAACAGGGCATTGAAGCTTTCTTT. It is translated as CASSLPEQGIEAFF.

The rearrangement links TRBV19 to TRBJ2-7, with TRBD1 as a possible D gene (6 bases). V lost 3 bases and J lost 5, with 17 bases in between. CDR1 is LNHDA, CDR2 SQIVND, per germline (reference sequence). CDR3 length: 15 amino acids. DNA for the CDR3: TGTGCCAGTAGTATTCCCGGAGCAGGGGCCAACGAGCAGTACTTC. Encoded protein: CASSIPGAGANEQYF.

In regard to this clone: Other DNA sequences from this sample encode an identical CDR3 as well. This rearrangement joins TRBV9 to TRBJ2-2; TRBD1 or TRBD2 may be the D gene (5 bases each). Germline values: CDR1 SGDLS, CDR2 YYNGEE. Trimming took 2 bases from V and 5 from J, leaving 16 bases between them. The CDR3 spans 16 residues. The chain's CDR3 is CASSVGGGLRTGELFF. The CDR3 coding sequence is TGTGCCAGCAGCGTCGGTGGGGGTCTGAGGACCGGGGAGCTGTTTTTT.

The V call is TRBV2, the J call TRBJ2-1; TRBD1 might be the D (6 bases). Germline CDR1 and CDR2: SNHLY and FYNNEI. The CDR3 has 14 amino acids. The V gene lost 2 bases and the J gene lost 2 bases, with 7 bases spanning the gap. CDR3 residues: CASSEWTAYNEQFF. The CDR3 DNA reads TGTGCCAGCAGTGAATGGACAGCCTACAATGAGCAGTTCTTC.

This chain uses TRBV6-5 with TRBJ2-3, with 8 bases matching TRBD1. V gave up 0 bases and J gave up 6 bases; unmatched junction bases: 5. The CDR3 length is 15 residues. Germline assignment: CDR1 MNHEY and CDR2 SVGAGI. The CDR3 loop reads CASSYSLRGQDTQYF. The CDR3 DNA reads TGTGCCAGCAGTTACTCCCTCAGGGGGCAGGATACGCAGTATTTT.

This chain links TRBV7-9 with TRBJ1-4; 7 bases line up with TRBD1. The germline CDR1 and CDR2 sequences are SEHNR and FQNEAQ (reference sequence). This CDR3 region has 15 residues. Trimming removed 4 bases from V and 8 bases from J; junction bases left unmatched: 10. CDR3 coding DNA: TGTGCCAGCAGCTCCCGACAGGGTGAAGGCGAAAAACTGTTTTTT. Residues: CASSSRQGEGEKLFF.

The chain employs TRBV7-9 and TRBJ2-1; 13 bases fit TRBD2. This CDR3 has 15 amino acids. V lost 5 bases and J lost 6; bases outside the gene matches: 4. Germline values: CDR1 SEHNR, CDR2 FQNEAQ (reference sequence). The CDR3 DNA reads as TGTGCCAGCAGCCCTACTAGCGGGGGGGCCAATGAGCAGTTCTTC. Translation gives CASSPTSGGANEQFF.

The CDR3 loop reads CASSRGQGTGNTIYF. CDR3 DNA sequence: TGTGCCAGCTCACGCGGACAGGGGACAGGAAACACCATATATTTT. The V gene is TRBV18, the J gene TRBJ1-3; TRBD1 agrees at 9 bases. This CDR3 is built from 15 residues. CDR1 and CDR2 from the germline V gene are KGHSH and LQKENI. J lost 4 bases, V lost 4 bases, and 5 bases had no gene match.

This rearrangement joins TRBV25-1 to TRBJ2-5; D remains unclear. The CDR3 loop spans 14 amino acids. The V and J ends lost 1 base and 1 base respectively, with 7 bases between them. Germline V gene sequence: CDR1 MGHDK, CDR2 SYGVNS. The CDR3 here is CASSEWVSQETQYF. CDR3 nucleotides: TGTGCCAGCAGTGAATGGGTCAGCCAAGAGACCCAGTACTTC.

This sequence joins TRBV19 and TRBJ1-5; the match to TRBD1 covers 7 bases. The V and J ends lost 3 bases and 6 bases, in that order; junction bases with no gene match: 5. Germline V gene data show CDR1 as LNHDA and CDR2 as SQIVND (reference sequence). The CDR3 has 14 amino acids. The CDR3 DNA is TGTGCCAGTAGTATTCAGGGGGGCCCTCAGCCCCAGCATTTT. Translating it yields CASSIQGGPQPQHF.

V gene TRBV19 combines with J gene TRBJ2-7; TRBD1 is a possible D gene (5 bases). CDR3 length: 13 residues. The V gene's germline CDR1 is LNHDA and CDR2 SQIVND (reference sequence). V lost 5 bases and J 3 bases, leaving 11 bases between the germline ends. The CDR3 coding sequence is TGTGCCAGTAGTTTCACAGGAAACTACGAGCAGTACTTC. The encoded protein is CASSFTGNYEQYF. The variable domain in full, with the rest retrieved from reference TRBV19 and TRBJ2-7, is DGGITQSPKYLFRKEGQNVTLSCEQNLNHDAMYWYRQDPGQGLRLIYYSQIVNDFQKGDIAEGYSVSREKKESFPLTVTSAQKNPTAFYLCASSFTGNYEQYFGPGTRLTVT.

The chain recombines TRBV7-2 with TRBJ2-5; D unclear. Trimming left V 4 bases short and J 6 bases short, with 6 bases between. Germline CDR1 and CDR2: SGHTA and FQGNSA. The CDR3 has 11 residues. CDR3 region: CASSSRKTQYF. The CDR3 nucleotides are TGTGCCAGCAGCTCCCGGAAGACCCAGTACTTC.

V usage is TRBV30 and J usage is TRBJ2-1; D unresolved. Trimming left V 3 bases short and J 0 bases short, with 12 bases between. The V gene's germline CDR1 is GTSNPN and CDR2 SVGIG (reference sequence). This CDR3 has 15 residues. The CDR3 DNA follows: TGTGCCTGGAGCGCTCTAGGTCGCTCCTACAATGAGCAGTTCTTC. It specifies CAWSALGRSYNEQFF.

This chain links TRBV18 with TRBJ1-4, with TRBD1 matching 10 bases. This CDR3 is 18 amino acids long. Per germline, CDR1 KGHSH and CDR2 LQKENI. V shed 2 bases, J shed 0 bases, and the junction held 6 bases outside the gene matches. CDR3 residues: CASSPGTGEVPTNEKLFF. The DNA of the CDR3 is TGTGCCAGCTCACCAGGGACAGGGGAAGTACCAACTAATGAAAAACTGTTTTTT.